The subject of this entry is one T cell receptor (beta chain). Trimming removed 3 bases from V and 7 bases from J, with 9 bases in between. CDR1 and CDR2 from the germline V gene are LNHNV and YYDKDF (reference sequence). This CDR3 contains 13 residues. These data belong to a study of glioma-infiltrating T cells after dendritic cell vaccination. Here immunoSEQ multiplex PCR was the method, and the copy in TCRdb shows in-frame clones only, minus some. The table shows 75,000 to 100,000 clones, with about 80% occurring only once. The sample was blood, taken before dendritic cell vaccination. This TCR derives from a human donor with glioblastoma. The chain is built from TRBV15 and TRBJ1-4; D is unclear. The CDR3 sequence is CATSRITSEKLFF. Written as DNA, the CDR3 is TGTGCCACCAGCAGGATTACATCTGAAAAACTGTTTTTT.